Following are 23 T cell receptor beta chains from one sample sequenced in a study of cytomegalovirus exposure and HLA in healthy donors. The PCR ran on 60 Vbeta and 13 Jbeta primers. TCRdb keeps only in-frame clones here, not all; method: immunoSEQ multiplex PCR. The table shows about 190,000 clones, with about 77% occurring only once. Sequences were obtained from PBMCs. These receptors all come from a woman under 40 in good health and CMV-seropositive.

In the case of this clone: The germline gene is not matched at one end of the junction; a read error may be the cause. The J gene is TRBJ1-2, the V gene TRBV28; TRBD1 matches 7 bases. Germline CDR1 MDHEN, CDR2 SYDVKM. This CDR3 spans 14 amino acids. CDR3 protein: CASRLSQGNYGYTF. DNA for the CDR3: TGTGCCAGCAGGCTCTCACAGGGGAACTATGGCTACACTTTC.

On this clone: Sequence at one end of the junction differs from germline and may be a read error. V gene TRBV18 combines with J gene TRBJ2-3, with 11 bases aligning to TRBD2. The germline CDR1 and CDR2 sequences are KGHSH and LQKENI. CDR3 length: 13 amino acids. The CDR3 here is CASSPTGTSGMGF. CDR3 DNA: TGTGCCAGCTCACCGACTGGGACTAGCGGCATGGGGTTT.

This sequence joins TRBV9 and TRBJ1-1, with TRBD1 as a possible D gene (5 bases). CDR1 and CDR2 (germline): SGDLS, YYNGEE. The CDR3 runs to 14 residues. V dropped 1 base and J dropped 1 base, with 8 bases sitting between them. The CDR3 DNA reads as TGTGCCAGCAGCGTAACAGGACAGAACACTGAAGCTTTCTTT. Protein product: CASSVTGQNTEAFF.

In its sample, this clone was seen a few times. The chain's CDR3 is CASSARTASSYNEQFF. CDR3 sequence (DNA): TGTGCCAGCAGTGCCCGGACTGCTAGCTCCTACAATGAGCAGTTCTTC. The chain joins TRBV6-1 to TRBJ2-1; weak D call: TRBD2 (5 bases). The CDR3 runs 16 residues. Trimming pared 4 bases from V and 0 bases from J, leaving 13 bases between. Germline V gene data show CDR1 as MNHNS and CDR2 as SASEGT.

V is TRBV15 and J is TRBJ2-5; 11 bases agree with TRBD2. Looked up from germline, CDR1 is LNHNV and CDR2 is YYDKDF (reference sequence). Trimming took 4 bases from V and 2 from J; bases not matched to a gene: 6. This CDR3 has 16 amino acids. The CDR3 region has the DNA TGTGCCACCAGCACGGGACTAGCGGACCCTCAAGAGACCCAGTACTTC. This codes for CATSTGLADPQETQYF.

The chain is built from TRBV28 and TRBJ2-5; D gene unclear. V shed 7 bases and J shed 5 bases, with 14 bases lying between them. This CDR3 contains 13 residues. In germline, CDR1 is MDHEN, CDR2 SYDVKM. The CDR3 here is CASNNPYLETQYF. CDR3 nucleotide sequence: TGTGCCAGCAATAACCCCTACTTGGAGACCCAGTACTTC.

In nucleotides, the CDR3 is TGCGCCAGCAGTGAGGTCATCACTAGTTATACAGATACGCAGTATTTT. This encodes CASSEVITSYTDTQYF. The gene calls are TRBV5-1 and TRBJ2-3, with a possible D match to TRBD2 (5 bases). Germline values: CDR1 SGHRS, CDR2 YFSETQ. The CDR3 is made up of 16 amino acids. V lost 5 bases to trimming and J lost 3 bases, with 19 bases between them.

The CDR3, as DNA: TGTGCCAGCAGGCGACAGGGATGGTCCTACAATGAGCAGTTCTTC. Amino acid sequence: CASRRQGWSYNEQFF. V usage is TRBV6-5 and J usage is TRBJ2-1, with 7 positions matching TRBD1. Germline assignment: CDR1 MNHEY and CDR2 SVGAGI. After removal of 6 bases from V and 1 base from J, the junction contained 6 bases not matched to a gene. The CDR3 has 15 residues.

This chain uses TRBV18 with TRBJ2-2; no firm D call. The CDR3 loop spans 14 amino acids. V was trimmed by 3 bases and J by 1 base, leaving 6 bases between them. From germline, CDR1 is KGHSH and CDR2 LQKENI. The CDR3 nucleotides are TGTGCCAGCTCACCGCCGGGGAACACCGGGGAGCTGTTTTTT. Protein: CASSPPGNTGELFF.

This chain links TRBV29-1 with TRBJ1-1; D might be TRBD1 (6 bases). V was cut by 6 bases and J by 1 base, with 18 bases left in between. Germline-derived CDR1 and CDR2 are SQVTM and ANQGSEA. CDR3 size: 15 residues. CDR3 residues: CSVFGQPTGNTEAFF. For the CDR3, the DNA is TGCAGCGTCTTCGGACAGCCAACAGGGAACACTGAAGCTTTCTTT.

The rearrangement links TRBV4-3 to TRBJ2-7; 10 bases map to TRBD1. The CDR3 is made up of 16 amino acids. Trimming took 1 base from V and 5 from J; bases not matched to a gene: 8. CDR1 and CDR2 (germline): LGHNA, YSLEER. In DNA form, the CDR3 reads TGCGCCAGCAGCCAAGGTACGTCGGGGACAGGGGACGAGCAGTACTTC. This gives the protein CASSQGTSGTGDEQYF.

The rearrangement uses TRBV7-2 and TRBJ1-4; D is perhaps TRBD1 (6 bases). The CDR3 covers 14 residues. Germline V gene data show CDR1 as SGHTA and CDR2 as FQGNSA. Between the trimmed V and J ends, which lost 6 bases and 0 bases, there was a span of 8 bases. The CDR3 sequence is CASRRDTTNEKLFF. The CDR3 DNA sequence: TGTGCCAGCAGAAGGGACACAACTAATGAAAAACTGTTTTTT.

V gene TRBV4-3 combines with J gene TRBJ2-6, with D tentatively TRBD1 (5 bases). This CDR3 has 16 residues. The germline V gene encodes CDR1 LGHNA and CDR2 YSLEER. Deletions cut 0 bases from V and 2 bases from J, with 8 bases between. The CDR3 DNA follows: TGCGCCAGCAGCCAAGAAGGGGCTGCTGGGGCCAACGTCCTGACTTTC. It encodes CASSQEGAAGANVLTF.

This clone was seen just once. The chain recombines TRBV29-1 with TRBJ1-2, with D possibly being TRBD1 (5 bases). This CDR3 has 12 amino acids. The V gene's germline CDR1 is SQVTM and CDR2 ANQGSEA. V shed 2 bases and J shed 7 bases, with 11 bases lying between them. This chain's CDR3 is CSVESPQGGYTF. For the CDR3, the DNA is TGCAGCGTTGAAAGTCCCCAGGGTGGCTACACCTTC. The full variable domain, its missing parts supplied by reference TRBV29-1 and TRBJ1-2, is SAVISQKPSRDICQRGTSLTIQCQVDSQVTMMFWYRQQPGQSLTLIATANQGSEATYESGFVIDKFPISRPNLTFSTLTVSNMSPEDSSIYLCSVESPQGGYTFGSGTRLTVV.

The chain is built from TRBV4-2 and TRBJ1-5; possibly TRBD1 for D (5 bases). Germline assignment: CDR1 LGHNA and CDR2 YNFKEQ. V shed 0 bases and J shed 6 bases, with 18 bases lying between them. This CDR3 spans 17 amino acids. DNA of the CDR3: TGTGCCAGCAGCCAAGAGTCCTCGGGACTCCGAGGTCAGCCCCAGCATTTT. Protein: CASSQESSGLRGQPQHF.

V is TRBV28 and J is TRBJ2-2; 8 bases match TRBD2. The CDR3 length is 16 residues. In germline, CDR1 is MDHEN, CDR2 SYDVKM. Trimming at V came to 7 bases and at J to 8 bases, leaving 15 bases not matched to a gene. DNA of the CDR3: TGTGCCAGCAAAAGGGCCGCGGGAGGCCCGGGAGGGGAGCTGTTTTTT. It is translated as CASKRAAGGPGGELFF.

The V and J genes are TRBV15 and TRBJ2-5, with D perhaps TRBD2 (6 bases). This CDR3 is built from 16 residues. Trimming stripped 0 bases from V and 5 bases from J, with 16 bases between. Germline CDR1 reads LNHNV; CDR2 reads YYDKDF (reference sequence). The CDR3 coding sequence is TGTGCCACCAGCAGAGACCGTGGGAGGTTACGTGAGACCCAGTACTTC. Translated: CATSRDRGRLRETQYF. Supplemented by reference TRBV15 and TRBJ2-5, the full variable domain reads DAMVIQNPRYQVTQFGKPVTLSCSQTLNHNVMYWYQQKSSQAPKLLFHYYDKDFNNEADTPDNFQSRRPNTSFCFLDIRSPGLGDTAMYLCATSRDRGRLRETQYFGPGTRLLVL.

The V gene is TRBV4-2, the J gene TRBJ2-7; 14 positions agree with TRBD2. The CDR3 consists of 18 residues. Germline values: CDR1 LGHNA, CDR2 YNFKEQ. The junction had 9 bases not matched to a gene; V was cut back by 0 bases and J by 5 bases. The CDR3 reads CASSQDPGLAGGVNEQYF. In DNA form, the CDR3 reads TGTGCCAGCAGCCAAGATCCCGGACTAGCGGGGGGTGTCAACGAGCAGTACTTC.

The chain recombines TRBV6-6 with TRBJ2-5; the match to TRBD2 covers 15 bases. Germline CDR1 MNHNY, CDR2 SVGAGI (reference sequence). The ends lost 5 bases at V and 2 bases at J; junction bases unmatched: 3. The CDR3 is 16 residues long. The DNA for the CDR3 is TGTGCCAGCAGTCTCGGACTAGCGGGAGGGCAAGAGACCCAGTACTTC. Translated, it gives CASSLGLAGGQETQYF.

The chain has TRBV28 and TRBJ2-7; 16 nucleotides line up with TRBD2. The CDR3 has 15 amino acids. Germline V gene lookup returns CDR1 MDHEN and CDR2 SYDVKM. The J segment lost 6 bases and the V segment lost 6 bases, leaving 5 bases of the junction unmatched. CDR3 DNA: TGTGCCAGCAGCCCGGGACTAGCGGGAGGGCCCGAGCAGTACTTC. This translates into CASSPGLAGGPEQYF.

The chain joins TRBV7-3 to TRBJ2-2, with no clear D. V gave up 4 bases and J gave up 2 bases, with 5 bases separating them. Per germline, CDR1 SGHTA and CDR2 FQGTGA. The CDR3 totals 13 residues. The DNA of the CDR3 is TGTGCCAGCAGCTATCTCAACACCGGGGAGCTGTTTTTT. Its translation is CASSYLNTGELFF.

The rearrangement uses TRBV27 and TRBJ1-1; tentatively, D is TRBD1 (6 bases). The CDR3 contains 15 residues. The germline CDR1 and CDR2 sequences are MNHEY and SMNVEV (reference sequence). Trimming stripped 0 bases from V and 3 bases from J, with 11 bases between. CDR3 nucleotide sequence: TGTGCCAGCAGTTTATCTTCCAGGGGCGACACTGAAGCTTTCTTT. Its translation: CASSLSSRGDTEAFF.

The chain couples TRBV18 to TRBJ2-3; 11 nucleotides match TRBD2. The germline V gene encodes CDR1 KGHSH and CDR2 LQKENI. This CDR3 comprises 17 residues. J was trimmed by 9 bases and V by 2 bases; bases with no gene match: 13. The CDR3 here is CASSPTSFTSGGLTQYF. For the CDR3, the DNA is TGTGCCAGCTCACCAACGAGTTTCACTAGCGGGGGACTGACGCAGTATTTT.